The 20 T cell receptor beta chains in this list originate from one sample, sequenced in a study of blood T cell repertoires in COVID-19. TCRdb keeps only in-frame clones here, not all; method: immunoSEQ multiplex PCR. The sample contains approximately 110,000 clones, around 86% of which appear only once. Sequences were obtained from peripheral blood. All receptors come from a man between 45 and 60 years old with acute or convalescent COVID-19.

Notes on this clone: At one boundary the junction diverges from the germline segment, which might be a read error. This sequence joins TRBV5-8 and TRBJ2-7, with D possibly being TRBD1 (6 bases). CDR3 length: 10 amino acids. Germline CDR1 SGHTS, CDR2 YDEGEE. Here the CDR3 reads CASSITQGVF. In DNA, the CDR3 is TGTGCCAGCAGCATCACACAGGGCGTCTTC.

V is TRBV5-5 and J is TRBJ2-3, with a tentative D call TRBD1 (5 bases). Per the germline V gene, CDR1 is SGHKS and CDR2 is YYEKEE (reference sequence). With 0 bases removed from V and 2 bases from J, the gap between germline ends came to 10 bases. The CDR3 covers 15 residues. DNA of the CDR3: TGTGCCAGCAGCTTGGCCGACAGCGACACAGATACGCAGTATTTT. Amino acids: CASSLADSDTDTQYF.

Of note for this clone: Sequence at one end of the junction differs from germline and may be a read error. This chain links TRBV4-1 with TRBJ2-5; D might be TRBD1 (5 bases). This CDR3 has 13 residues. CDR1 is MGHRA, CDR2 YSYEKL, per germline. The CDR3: CASSLDTQKTQYF. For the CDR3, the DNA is TGCGCCAGCAGCCTGGACACCCAAAAGACCCAGTACTTC.

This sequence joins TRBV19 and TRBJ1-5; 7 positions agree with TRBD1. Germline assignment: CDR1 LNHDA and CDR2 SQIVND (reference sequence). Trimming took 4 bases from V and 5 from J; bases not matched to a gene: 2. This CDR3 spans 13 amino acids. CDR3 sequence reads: CASSSDRDQPQHF. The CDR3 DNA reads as TGTGCCAGTAGTAGCGACAGGGATCAGCCCCAGCATTTT.

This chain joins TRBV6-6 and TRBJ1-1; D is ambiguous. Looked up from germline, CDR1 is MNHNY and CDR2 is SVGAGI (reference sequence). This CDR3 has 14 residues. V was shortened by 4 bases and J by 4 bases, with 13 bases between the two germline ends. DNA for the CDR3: TGTGCCAGCAGTTTTGATATCTACTCCACTGAAGCTTTCTTT. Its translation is CASSFDIYSTEAFF.

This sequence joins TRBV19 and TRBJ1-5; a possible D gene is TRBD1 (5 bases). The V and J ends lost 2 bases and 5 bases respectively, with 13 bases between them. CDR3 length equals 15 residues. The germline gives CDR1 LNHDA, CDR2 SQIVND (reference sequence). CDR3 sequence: CASSISNSRDQPQHF. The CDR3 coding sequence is TGTGCCAGTAGTATATCGAACTCCAGGGATCAGCCCCAGCATTTT.

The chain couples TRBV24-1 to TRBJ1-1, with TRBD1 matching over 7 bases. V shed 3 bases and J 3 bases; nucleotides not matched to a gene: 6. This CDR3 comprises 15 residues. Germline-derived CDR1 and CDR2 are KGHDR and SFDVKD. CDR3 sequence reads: CATSDPRQGDTEAFF. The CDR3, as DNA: TGTGCCACCAGTGATCCCCGACAGGGAGACACTGAAGCTTTCTTT.

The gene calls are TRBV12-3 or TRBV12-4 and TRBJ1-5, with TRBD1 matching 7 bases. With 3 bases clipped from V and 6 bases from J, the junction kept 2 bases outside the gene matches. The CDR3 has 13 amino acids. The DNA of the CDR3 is TGTGCCAGCAGTTTGACAGGGTTTCAGCCCCAGCATTTT. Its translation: CASSLTGFQPQHF.

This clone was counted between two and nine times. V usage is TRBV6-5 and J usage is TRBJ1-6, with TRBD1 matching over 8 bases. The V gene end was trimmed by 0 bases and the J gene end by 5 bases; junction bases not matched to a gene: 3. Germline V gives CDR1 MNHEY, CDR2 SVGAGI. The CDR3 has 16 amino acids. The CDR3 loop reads CASSYSTGADNSPLHF. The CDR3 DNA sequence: TGTGCCAGCAGTTACTCGACAGGGGCAGATAATTCACCCCTCCACTTT.

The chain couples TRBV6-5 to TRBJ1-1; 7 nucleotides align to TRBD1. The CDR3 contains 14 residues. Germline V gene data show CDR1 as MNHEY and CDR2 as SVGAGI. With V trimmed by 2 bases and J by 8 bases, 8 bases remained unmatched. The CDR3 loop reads CASSYLGTAKEAFF. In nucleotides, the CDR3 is TGTGCCAGCAGTTACCTTGGGACAGCCAAGGAAGCTTTCTTT.

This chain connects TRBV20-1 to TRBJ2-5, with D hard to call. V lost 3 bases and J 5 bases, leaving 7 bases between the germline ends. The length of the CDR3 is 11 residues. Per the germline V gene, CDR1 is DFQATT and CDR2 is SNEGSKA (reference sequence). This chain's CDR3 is CSARFGETQYF. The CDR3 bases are TGCAGTGCTAGGTTCGGTGAGACCCAGTACTTC.

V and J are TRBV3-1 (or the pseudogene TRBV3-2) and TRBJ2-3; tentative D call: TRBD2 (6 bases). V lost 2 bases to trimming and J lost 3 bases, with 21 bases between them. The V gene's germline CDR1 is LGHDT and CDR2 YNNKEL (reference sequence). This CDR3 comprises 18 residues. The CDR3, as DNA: TGTGCCAGCAGCCAATCCCCATTTAACCAGCGGGCTACAGATACGCAGTATTTT. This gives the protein CASSQSPFNQRATDTQYF.

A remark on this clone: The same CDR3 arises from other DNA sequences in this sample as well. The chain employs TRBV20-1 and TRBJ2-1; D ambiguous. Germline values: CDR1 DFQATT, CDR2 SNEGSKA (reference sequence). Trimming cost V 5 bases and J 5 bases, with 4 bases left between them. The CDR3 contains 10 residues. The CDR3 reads CSALDNEQFF. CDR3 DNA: TGCAGTGCTCTCGACAATGAGCAGTTCTTC.

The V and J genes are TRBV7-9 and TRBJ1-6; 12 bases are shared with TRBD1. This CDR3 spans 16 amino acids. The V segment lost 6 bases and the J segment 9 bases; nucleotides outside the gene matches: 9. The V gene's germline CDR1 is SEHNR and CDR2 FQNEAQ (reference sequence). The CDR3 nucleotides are TGTGCCAGCAGTCCCGGGACAGGGGGCGCGGGTTCACCCCTCCACTTT. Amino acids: CASSPGTGGAGSPLHF.

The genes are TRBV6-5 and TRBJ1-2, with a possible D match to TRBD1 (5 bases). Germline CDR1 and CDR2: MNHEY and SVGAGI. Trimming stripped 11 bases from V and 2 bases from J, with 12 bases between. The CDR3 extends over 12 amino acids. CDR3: CALRGENYGYTF. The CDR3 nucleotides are TGTGCCCTGCGGGGGGAAAACTATGGCTACACCTTC.

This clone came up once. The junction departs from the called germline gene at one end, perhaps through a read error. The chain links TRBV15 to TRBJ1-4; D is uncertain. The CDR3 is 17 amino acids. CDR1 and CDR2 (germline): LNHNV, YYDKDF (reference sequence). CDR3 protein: CATTRDFGSGTNEKLFF. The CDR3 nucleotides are TGTGCCACCACCAGAGACTTCGGGAGTGGGACTAATGAAAAACTGTTTTTT.

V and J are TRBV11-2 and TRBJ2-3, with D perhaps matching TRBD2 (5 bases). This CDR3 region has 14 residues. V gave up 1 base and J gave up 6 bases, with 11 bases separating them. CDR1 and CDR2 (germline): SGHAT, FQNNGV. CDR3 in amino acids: CASSLAARGDTQYF. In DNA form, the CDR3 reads TGTGCCAGCAGCTTAGCCGCCCGAGGGGATACGCAGTATTTT. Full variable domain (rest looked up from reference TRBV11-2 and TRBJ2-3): EAGVAQSPRYKIIEKRQSVAFWCNPISGHATLYWYQQILGQGPKLLIQFQNNGVVDDSQLPKDRFSAERLKGVDSTLKIQPAKLEDSAVYLCASSLAARGDTQYFGPGTRLTVL.

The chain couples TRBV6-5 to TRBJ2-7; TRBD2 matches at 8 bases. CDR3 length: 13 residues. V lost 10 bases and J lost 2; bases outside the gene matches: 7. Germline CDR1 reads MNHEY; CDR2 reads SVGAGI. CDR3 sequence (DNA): TGTGCCACCAGCGGGAGAGTGGCCTACGAGCAGTACTTC. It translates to CATSGRVAYEQYF.

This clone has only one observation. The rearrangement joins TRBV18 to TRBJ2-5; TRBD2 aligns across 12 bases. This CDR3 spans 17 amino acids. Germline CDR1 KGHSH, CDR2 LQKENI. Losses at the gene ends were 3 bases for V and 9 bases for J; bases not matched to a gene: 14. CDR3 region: CASSPGTGLAGFRSQYF. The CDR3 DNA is TGTGCCAGCTCACCGGGGACTGGACTAGCGGGATTTCGGTCCCAGTACTTC.

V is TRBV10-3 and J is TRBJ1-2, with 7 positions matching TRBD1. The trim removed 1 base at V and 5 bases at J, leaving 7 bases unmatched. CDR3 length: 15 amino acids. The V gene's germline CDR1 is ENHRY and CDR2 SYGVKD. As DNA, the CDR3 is TGTGCCATCAGTGAGTTGGGGACAGCAATATATGGCTACACCTTC. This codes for CAISELGTAIYGYTF.